This T cell receptor beta chain came from a study of low-dose radiotherapy and immunotherapy resistance in tumors. Study-wide context: Nivolumab was given to patients as a 240 mg flat dose every two weeks, and ipilimumab at 1 mg/kg every six weeks. Both were delivered intravenously. The study administered intravenous cyclophosphamide at 200 mg/m2 every two weeks, one day ahead of radiation and immunotherapy.

Covering alpha and beta chains, TRAV- and TRBV-specific primers were used for the first-strand cDNA. Amplification of TCRs used a constant-region primer and V-primer adapter for roughly 18 PCR cycles. In vitro transcription served to amplify the isolated mRNA. TCRdb fed the reads into MiXCR, producing one record per CDR3 protein. Among 80,000 or so distinct CDR3 sequences listed, around a sixth were seen once. V lost 0 bases to trimming and J lost 4 bases; unmatched junction nucleotides: 8. The V gene's germline CDR1 is MNHEY and CDR2 SVGAGI. This CDR3 is built from 18 residues. This clonotype was observed many times. The time point denotes: after trial treatment. As to treatment: LDRT plus nivolumab, ipilimumab, low-dose cyclophosphamide and aspirin (RACIN trial). In the RACIN dose-escalation trial, donors got nivolumab plus ipilimumab with aspirin, cyclophosphamide and radiotherapy.

The sample consisted of PBMCs, taken after low-dose radiotherapy plus immunotherapy. This TCR was recovered from a male donor with prostate cancer. This chain uses TRBV6-5 with TRBJ2-2; TRBD2 matches at 10 bases. The DNA for the CDR3 is TGTGCCAGCAGTTACTCGACAGCGGGAGGGCATCGCACCGGGGAGCTGTTTTTT. Protein sequence: CASSYSTAGGHRTGELFF.